This T cell receptor beta chain was sequenced in a study of response to subunit inactivated influenza vaccine (dated by TCRdb to 2017 to 2018). General notes on the study: The study used deep quantitative T cell receptor repertoire profiling to track responses to a trivalent subunit inactivated influenza vaccine.

In its sample, this clonotype was seen a few times. Which antigen it targets is not known. It has no much larger one-base neighbor in the sample; base qualities were not kept. Preparation of the library involved RT-PCR. The reads were generated on an Illumina HiSeq 2500. In TCRdb, the public reads were trimmed at Q25 with fastp and aligned with MiXCR, with productive beta chains retained. Rows with a matching CDR3 protein are joined into one entry that keeps the most common DNA and genes. This sample comprises 400,000 to 550,000 distinct CDR3 sequences, approximately 24% of them detected only once. Approximately 2% of the sample belongs to the ten largest clones. Trimming removed 4 bases from V and 4 bases from J, leaving 6 bases between the germline ends. The CDR3 measures 12 amino acids from cysteine to phenylalanine. The read is trimmed to its CDR3 DNA, 36 bases read in frame from base 1. CDR1 and CDR2 are read off the germline V gene as SGHTA and FQGNSA.

The full study reports these points: According to the authors, only a limited number of new T cells may be recruited by each seasonal influenza vaccination.

The chain is made from TRBV7-2 and TRBJ2-3, with an unclear D gene assignment. The source is a man between 45 and 60 years old who received an inactivated influenza vaccine. Donor details come from another sample of the same person, matched by shared clones. Sequenced material: CD4+ T cells sorted from PBMCs, taken about 5 days after vaccination. DNA sequence: TGTGCCAGCAGCTCGCAATCAGATACGCAGTATTTT. This yields the protein CASSSQSDTQYF. Extended through the reference TRBV7-2 and TRBJ2-3 proteins, this CDR3 yields the full variable domain: GAGVSQSPSNKVTEKGKDVELRCDPISGHTALYWYRQSLGQGLEFLIYFQGNSAPDKSGLPSDRFSAERTGGSVSTLTIQRTQQEDSAVYLCASSSQSDTQYFGPGTRLTVL.